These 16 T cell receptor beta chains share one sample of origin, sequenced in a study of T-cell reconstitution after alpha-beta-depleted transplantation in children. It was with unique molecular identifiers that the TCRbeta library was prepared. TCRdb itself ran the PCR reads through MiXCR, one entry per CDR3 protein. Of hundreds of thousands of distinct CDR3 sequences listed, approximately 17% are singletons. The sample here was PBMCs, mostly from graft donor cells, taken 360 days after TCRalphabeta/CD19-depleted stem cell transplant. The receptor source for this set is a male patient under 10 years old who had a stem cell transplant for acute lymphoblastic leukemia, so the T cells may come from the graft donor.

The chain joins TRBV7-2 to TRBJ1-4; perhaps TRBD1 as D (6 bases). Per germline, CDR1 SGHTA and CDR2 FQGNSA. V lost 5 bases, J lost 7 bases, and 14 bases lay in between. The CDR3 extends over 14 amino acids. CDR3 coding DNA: TGTGCCAGCAGCCAACAGGGCCCCTTTGAAAAACTGTTTTTT. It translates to CASSQQGPFEKLFF. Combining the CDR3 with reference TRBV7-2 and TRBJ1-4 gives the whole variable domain GAGVSQSPSNKVTEKGKDVELRCDPISGHTALYWYRQSLGQGLEFLIYFQGNSAPDKSGLPSDRFSAERTGGSVSTLTIQRTQQEDSAVYLCASSQQGPFEKLFFGSGTQLSVL.

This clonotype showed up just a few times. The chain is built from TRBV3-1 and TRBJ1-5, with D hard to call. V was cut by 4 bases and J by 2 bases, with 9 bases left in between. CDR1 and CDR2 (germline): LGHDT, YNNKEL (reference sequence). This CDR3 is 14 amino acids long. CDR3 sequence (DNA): TGTGCCAGCAGCCCGGGTAGGGGCAATCAGCCCCAGCATTTT. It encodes CASSPGRGNQPQHF.

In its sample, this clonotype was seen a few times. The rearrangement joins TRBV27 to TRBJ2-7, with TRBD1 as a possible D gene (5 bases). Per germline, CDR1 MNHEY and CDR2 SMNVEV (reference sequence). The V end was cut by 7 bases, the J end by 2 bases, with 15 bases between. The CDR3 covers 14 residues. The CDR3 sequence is CASMVRGQAYEQYF. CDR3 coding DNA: TGTGCCAGCATGGTTAGGGGCCAAGCCTACGAGCAGTACTTC.

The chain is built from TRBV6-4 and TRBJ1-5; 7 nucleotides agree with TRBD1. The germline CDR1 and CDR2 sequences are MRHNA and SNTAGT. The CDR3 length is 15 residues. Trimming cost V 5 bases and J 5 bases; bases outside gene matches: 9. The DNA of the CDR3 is TGTGCCAGCAGTCGCGACAGGGCTCCCGATCAGCCCCAGCATTTT. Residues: CASSRDRAPDQPQHF.

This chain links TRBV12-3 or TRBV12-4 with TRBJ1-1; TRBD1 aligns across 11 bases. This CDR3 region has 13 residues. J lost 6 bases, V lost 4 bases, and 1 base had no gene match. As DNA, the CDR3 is TGTGCCAGCAGTTCGGGACAGGGGGCTGAAGCTTTCTTT. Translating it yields CASSSGQGAEAFF.

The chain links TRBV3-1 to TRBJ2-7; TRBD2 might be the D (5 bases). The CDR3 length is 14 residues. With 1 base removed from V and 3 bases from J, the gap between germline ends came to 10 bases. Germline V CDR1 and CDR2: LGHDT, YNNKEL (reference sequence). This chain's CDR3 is CASSQVGVIYEQYF. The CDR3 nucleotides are TGTGCCAGCAGCCAAGTCGGGGTCATCTACGAGCAGTACTTC.

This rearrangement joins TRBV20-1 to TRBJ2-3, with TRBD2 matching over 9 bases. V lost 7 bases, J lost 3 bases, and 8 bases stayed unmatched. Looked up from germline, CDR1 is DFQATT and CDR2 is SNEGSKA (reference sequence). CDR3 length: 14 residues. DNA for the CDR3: TGCAGTGAAGTCGCGGGGGGGCATACAGATACGCAGTATTTT. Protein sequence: CSEVAGGHTDTQYF.

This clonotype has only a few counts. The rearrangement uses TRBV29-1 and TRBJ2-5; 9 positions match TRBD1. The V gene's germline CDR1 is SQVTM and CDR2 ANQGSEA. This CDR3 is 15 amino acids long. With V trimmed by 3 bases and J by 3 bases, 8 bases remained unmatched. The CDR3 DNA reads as TGCAGCGTTGAGAGGGACAGGGTTAGAAAAGAGACCCAGTACTTC. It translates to CSVERDRVRKETQYF.

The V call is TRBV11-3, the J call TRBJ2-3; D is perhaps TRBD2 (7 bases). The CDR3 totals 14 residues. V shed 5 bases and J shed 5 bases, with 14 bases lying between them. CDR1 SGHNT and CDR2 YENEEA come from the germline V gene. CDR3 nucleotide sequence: TGTGCCAGCAGCCAAGGGGGGGGCCAAGATACGCAGTATTTT. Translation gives CASSQGGGQDTQYF.

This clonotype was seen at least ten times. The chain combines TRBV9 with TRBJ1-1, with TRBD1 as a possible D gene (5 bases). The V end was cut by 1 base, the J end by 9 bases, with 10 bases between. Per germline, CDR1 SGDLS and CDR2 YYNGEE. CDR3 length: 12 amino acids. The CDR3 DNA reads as TGTGCCAGCAGCGTACCCGAGGGACAAGCTTTCTTT. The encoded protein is CASSVPEGQAFF.

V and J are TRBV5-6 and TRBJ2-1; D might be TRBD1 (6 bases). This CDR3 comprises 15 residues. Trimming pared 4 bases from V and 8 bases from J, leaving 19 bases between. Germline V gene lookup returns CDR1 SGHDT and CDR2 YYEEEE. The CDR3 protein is CASSRQAPFTDEQFF. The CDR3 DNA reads TGTGCCAGCAGCAGACAGGCCCCCTTTACGGATGAGCAGTTCTTC.

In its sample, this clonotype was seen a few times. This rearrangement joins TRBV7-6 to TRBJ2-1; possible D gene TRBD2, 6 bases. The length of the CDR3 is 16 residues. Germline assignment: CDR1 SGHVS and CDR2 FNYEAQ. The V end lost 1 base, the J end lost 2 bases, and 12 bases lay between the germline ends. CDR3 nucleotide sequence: TGTGCCAGCAGCTTAGTACGCGGGATCGCCTACAATGAGCAGTTCTTC. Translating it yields CASSLVRGIAYNEQFF. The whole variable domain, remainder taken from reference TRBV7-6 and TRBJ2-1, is GAGVSQSPRYKVTKRGQDVALRCDPISGHVSLYWYRQALGQGPEFLTYFNYEAQQDKSGLPNDRFSAERPEGSISTLTIQRTEQRDSAMYRCASSLVRGIAYNEQFFGPGTRLTVL.

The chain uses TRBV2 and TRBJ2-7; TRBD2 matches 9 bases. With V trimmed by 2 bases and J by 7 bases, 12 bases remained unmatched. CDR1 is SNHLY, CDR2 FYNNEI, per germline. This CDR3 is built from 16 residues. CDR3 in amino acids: CASSEWISGGRGEQYF. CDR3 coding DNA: TGTGCCAGCAGTGAATGGATTAGCGGGGGCCGGGGAGAGCAGTACTTC.

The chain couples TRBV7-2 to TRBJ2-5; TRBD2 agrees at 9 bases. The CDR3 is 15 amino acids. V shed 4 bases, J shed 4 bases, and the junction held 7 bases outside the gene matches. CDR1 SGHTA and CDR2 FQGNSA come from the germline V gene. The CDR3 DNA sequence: TGTGCCAGCAGCTATAGCGGGGGAATAGGAGAGACCCAGTACTTC. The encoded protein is CASSYSGGIGETQYF.

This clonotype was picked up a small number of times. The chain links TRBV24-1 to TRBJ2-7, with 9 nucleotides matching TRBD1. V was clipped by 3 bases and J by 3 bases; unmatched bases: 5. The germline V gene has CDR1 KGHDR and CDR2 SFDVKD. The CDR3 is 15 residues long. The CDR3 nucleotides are TGTGCCACCAGTGATCCCGGGACAGGGAACTACGAGCAGTACTTC. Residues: CATSDPGTGNYEQYF.

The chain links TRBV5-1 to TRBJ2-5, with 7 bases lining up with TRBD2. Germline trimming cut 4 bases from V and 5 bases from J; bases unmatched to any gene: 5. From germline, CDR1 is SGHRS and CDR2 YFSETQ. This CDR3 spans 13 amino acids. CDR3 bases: TGCGCCAGCAGCAAACTAGCGAGGGAGACCCAGTACTTC. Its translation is CASSKLARETQYF.